The entry below describes one T cell receptor (beta chain). Its antigen remains unknown. All patients were treatment-naive before thyroid surgery. The CDR3 is made up of 16 amino acids. Looked up from germline, CDR1 is LNHDA and CDR2 is SQIVND (reference sequence). V gave up 6 bases and J gave up 9 bases; unmatched junction bases: 14. Authors' methods: Using the CDR3 differences seen across clinicopathological groups, the authors built a distant-metastasis classifier for papillary thyroid cancer, which was meant to discriminate distant-metastatic patients. TCRdb re-called clones via MiXCR from the PCR reads. The V and J calls follow TCRdb's processing rather than the paper's. The data hold some 24,000 clones, with under 25% observed a single time. The data belong to a study of metastatic and nonmetastatic thyroid tumors. Study information: A comparison of repertoires was made across blood and tumor or nodule tissue from malignant and benign thyroid patients.

Study-level findings and limits: Significantly higher TCR beta diversity was reportedly seen in malignant thyroid tumors than benign nodules, in blood and tumor.

The receptor's source is a male donor with papillary thyroid cancer or a benign thyroid nodule (not recorded which). Some clones in this sample may be carry-over from other donors' samples. This chain uses TRBV19 with TRBJ2-2; 9 positions agree with TRBD1. The sample consisted of blood. The CDR3 here is CASSMIGQGQTWELFF. The CDR3 nucleotides are TGTGCCAGTAGCATGATAGGACAGGGGCAGACCTGGGAGCTGTTTTTT.